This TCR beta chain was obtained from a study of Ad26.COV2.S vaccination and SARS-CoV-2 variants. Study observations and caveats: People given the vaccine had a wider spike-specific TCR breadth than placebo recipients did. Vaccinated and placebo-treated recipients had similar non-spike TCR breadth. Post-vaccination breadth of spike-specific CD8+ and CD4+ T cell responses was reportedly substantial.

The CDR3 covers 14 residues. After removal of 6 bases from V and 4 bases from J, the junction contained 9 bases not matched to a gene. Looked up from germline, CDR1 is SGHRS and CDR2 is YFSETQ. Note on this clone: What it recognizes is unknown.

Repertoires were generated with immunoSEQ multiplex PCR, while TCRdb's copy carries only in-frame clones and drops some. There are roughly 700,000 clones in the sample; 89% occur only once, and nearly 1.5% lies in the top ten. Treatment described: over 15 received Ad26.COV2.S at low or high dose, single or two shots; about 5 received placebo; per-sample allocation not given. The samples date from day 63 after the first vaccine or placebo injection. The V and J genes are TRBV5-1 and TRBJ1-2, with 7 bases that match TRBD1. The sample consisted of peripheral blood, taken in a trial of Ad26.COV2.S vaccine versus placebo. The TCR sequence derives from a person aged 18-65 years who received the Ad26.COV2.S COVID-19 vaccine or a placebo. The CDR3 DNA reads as TGCGCCAGCACCAAGCCGGGACAGCCCTATGGCTACACCTTC. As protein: CASTKPGQPYGYTF.